Given below is one T cell receptor (beta chain) in context. TCRdb re-analysed the RT-PCR reads in MiXCR, keeping a single row per CDR3 protein. Found here are some 800,000 distinct CDR3 sequences, roughly 20% of them singletons; the top ten hold 10%. The data belong to a study of response to subunit inactivated influenza vaccine. The CDR3 totals 12 residues. Trimming removed 2 bases at V and 5 bases at J, with 6 bases between. Germline CDR1 reads LNHNV; CDR2 reads YYDKDF (reference sequence). This TCR was recovered from a man aged 50 or older who received an inactivated influenza vaccine. The sequenced sample was PBMCs from blood, obtained approximately 5 days after vaccination. The gene calls are TRBV15 and TRBJ2-5; D remains unclear. The chain's CDR3 is CATSRKGETQYF. In nucleotides, the CDR3 is TGTGCCACCAGCAGAAAGGGTGAGACCCAGTACTTC.